This entry lists 25 T cell receptor beta chains sequenced from one sample in a study of graft-versus-host responses after intestinal transplantation. The data were produced by immunoSEQ multiplex PCR, yet TCRdb's version contains in-frame clones alone and is incomplete. The table lists about 15,000 clones, about 33% of them singletons. The material was alloreactive CD4+ T cells from a mixed lymphocyte reaction culture, obtained before intestinal transplant. Subset given: CFSE-low proliferating T cells sorted from roughly six-day pre-transplant mixed lymphocyte reaction (GvH or HvG direction). These receptors all come from a human patient who received an intestinal transplant.

This chain uses TRBV20-1 with TRBJ1-1; no clear D gene. V dropped 7 bases and J dropped 10 bases, with 13 bases sitting between them. Germline CDR1 DFQATT, CDR2 SNEGSKA (reference sequence). This CDR3 is built from 10 residues. Here the CDR3 reads CSVRRVRAFF. The DNA for the CDR3 is TGCAGTGTCAGGAGGGTGCGAGCTTTCTTT.

Remarks on this clone: The junction departs from germline at one end; a sequencing error may be responsible. V gene TRBV18 combines with J gene TRBJ1-1, with 7 bases matching TRBD1. This CDR3 region has 13 residues. Germline loops: CDR1 KGHSH, CDR2 LQKENI. CDR3 DNA: TGTGCCAGCTCACAAACAGGGGACACCGAAGCTTTCTTT. Translated: CASSQTGDTEAFF.

The V and J genes are TRBV28 and TRBJ2-7; 8 positions agree with TRBD1. The V gene end was trimmed by 7 bases and the J gene end by 6 bases; junction bases not matched to a gene: 11. This CDR3 is built from 14 residues. Germline V CDR1 and CDR2: MDHEN, SYDVKM. CDR3 coding DNA: TGTGCCAGCACTTTCCGGACAGGGATTGTCGAGCAGTACTTC. Protein: CASTFRTGIVEQYF.

The V call is TRBV11-2, the J call TRBJ1-3; weak D call: TRBD1 (6 bases). The CDR3 covers 14 residues. The germline V gene has CDR1 SGHAT and CDR2 FQNNGV. Trimming took off 3 bases at V and 6 bases at J, with 12 bases between the two ends. CDR3 DNA sequence: TGTGCCAGCAGCTTCCGAGGGGGGCAAAACACCATATATTTT. Translating gives CASSFRGGQNTIYF.

In its sample, this clone was seen a few times. J is TRBJ2-2 and V is TRBV6-5, with a weak D call TRBD1 (6 bases). The germline V and J ends were trimmed by 5 bases and 4 bases, with 11 bases remaining between them. Germline CDR1 reads MNHEY; CDR2 reads SVGAGI. This CDR3 region has 14 residues. The DNA for the CDR3 is TGTGCCAGCAGTACTACAGGGTTCACCGGGGAGCTGTTTTTT. Protein sequence: CASSTTGFTGELFF.

This chain's CDR3 is CASTMGQSSYNEQFF. In nucleotides, the CDR3 is TGTGCCAGCACTATGGGACAGAGCTCCTACAATGAGCAGTTCTTC. The chain links TRBV6-5 to TRBJ2-1; 7 nucleotides line up with TRBD1. Per the germline V gene, CDR1 is MNHEY and CDR2 is SVGAGI. With V trimmed by 7 bases and J by 0 bases, 6 bases remained unmatched. The CDR3 length is 15 residues.

In its sample, this clone was seen a few times. V gene TRBV11-3 combines with J gene TRBJ2-7, with D possibly being TRBD2 (5 bases). The length of the CDR3 is 15 residues. Per germline, CDR1 SGHNT and CDR2 YENEEA. Trimming pared 6 bases from V and 2 bases from J, leaving 17 bases between. This CDR3 is CASRFGGAVTYEQYF. Written as DNA, the CDR3 is TGTGCCAGCAGATTTGGTGGAGCGGTTACCTACGAGCAGTACTTC.

This clone turned up a few times. V usage is TRBV27 and J usage is TRBJ1-2, with TRBD1 identical over 10 bases. V trimming: 2 bases; J trimming: 1 base; junction bases outside the gene matches: 7. This CDR3 is 17 amino acids long. Germline V gene sequence: CDR1 MNHEY, CDR2 SMNVEV (reference sequence). The CDR3 loop is CASSLRTGGRFNYGYTF. CDR3 bases: TGTGCCAGCAGTTTACGGACAGGGGGGCGCTTTAACTATGGCTACACCTTC.

This clone has only a few counts. The chain recombines TRBV6-5 with TRBJ2-1, with 9 nucleotides matching TRBD2. From germline, CDR1 is MNHEY and CDR2 SVGAGI. Trimming took 0 bases from V and 4 from J; bases not matched to a gene: 4. This CDR3 contains 16 residues. The CDR3 loop is CASSYSLAGLYNEQFF. The CDR3 bases are TGTGCCAGCAGTTACTCACTAGCGGGTCTATACAATGAGCAGTTCTTC.

The chain has TRBV11-3 and TRBJ1-3; D gene ambiguous. Germline values: CDR1 SGHNT, CDR2 YENEEA. The CDR3 spans 14 residues. V lost 1 base and J lost 4, with 8 bases in between. CDR3 in amino acids: CASSLGGGGNTIYF. CDR3 nucleotides: TGTGCCAGCAGCTTAGGGGGAGGAGGAAACACCATATATTTT.

The chain has TRBV28 and TRBJ1-2; 7 bases align to TRBD1. The CDR3 contains 15 residues. Germline values: CDR1 MDHEN, CDR2 SYDVKM. V was clipped by 2 bases and J by 5 bases; unmatched bases: 8. CDR3 region: CASSLPATGLYGYTF. In DNA, the CDR3 is TGTGCCAGCAGTTTACCTGCGACAGGGCTTTATGGCTACACCTTC.

This clone turned up a few times. The chain is built from TRBV6-5 and TRBJ2-7; possibly TRBD1 for D (5 bases). Per germline, CDR1 MNHEY and CDR2 SVGAGI. V shed 4 bases and J shed 0 bases, with 10 bases lying between them. This CDR3 contains 14 residues. The CDR3 reads CASSLVQGSYEQYF. The DNA of the CDR3 is TGTGCCAGCAGTTTAGTTCAGGGCTCCTACGAGCAGTACTTC.

The rearrangement uses TRBV11-1 and TRBJ2-5; 11 bases match TRBD2. CDR3 length equals 15 residues. Germline V gene sequence: CDR1 SGHAT, CDR2 FQDESV (reference sequence). J gave up 1 base and V 6 bases, and 4 bases lay outside the gene matches. DNA of the CDR3: TGTGCCAGCAGGGGGGGACTAGCGGCCCAAGAGACCCAGTACTTC. This encodes CASRGGLAAQETQYF.

This clone has a handful of counts. The V and J genes are TRBV7-2 and TRBJ1-2; D gene unclear. CDR1 is SGHTA and CDR2 is FQGNSA in the germline V gene. The CDR3 loop spans 12 amino acids. Trimming stripped 0 bases from V and 5 bases from J, with 4 bases between. The CDR3 DNA reads TGTGCCAGCAGCTTAGCCATTTATGGCTACACCTTC. Translated: CASSLAIYGYTF.

The chain uses TRBV5-7 and TRBJ2-5, with D unclear. TRBV5-7 is marked as an open reading frame, function uncertain. The CDR3 is 14 amino acids. V was shortened by 0 bases and J by 2 bases, with 8 bases between the two germline ends. The CDR3 sequence: CASSLAGVQETQYF. DNA for the CDR3: TGTGCCAGCAGCTTGGCGGGCGTACAAGAGACCCAGTACTTC.

The chain combines TRBV20-1 with TRBJ1-6, with D unclear. This CDR3 comprises 11 residues. Germline V gene lookup returns CDR1 DFQATT and CDR2 SNEGSKA (reference sequence). With 4 bases removed from V and 5 bases from J, the gap between germline ends came to 3 bases. The CDR3 bases are TGCAGTGCTAACAATAATTCACCCCTCCACTTT. This codes for CSANNNSPLHF.

In this sample, this clone turned up a few times. The V gene is TRBV19, the J gene TRBJ1-4; the match to TRBD1 covers 8 bases. V shed 7 bases, J shed 7 bases, and the junction held 5 bases outside the gene matches. The CDR3 contains 13 residues. In germline, CDR1 is LNHDA, CDR2 SQIVND (reference sequence). CDR3: CASTDRATEKLFF. The CDR3 DNA reads TGTGCCAGTACGGACAGGGCTACTGAAAAACTGTTTTTT.

This clone was picked up a small number of times. Relative to the germline gene, one junction end is altered; a read error may explain this. Additional DNA sequences in this sample encode the identical CDR3. The genes are TRBV5-6 and TRBJ1-1, with TRBD1 matching over 11 bases. The CDR3 spans 15 residues. Germline V CDR1 and CDR2: SGHDT, YYEEEE. In DNA form, the CDR3 reads TGTGCAAGCAGCTTACCCGGGACAGGGGGCACTGAAGCTTTCTTT. It is translated as CASSLPGTGGTEAFF.

The V gene is TRBV6-6, the J gene TRBJ1-2; the match to TRBD1 covers 8 bases. Trimming cost V 5 bases and J 4 bases; bases outside gene matches: 6. This CDR3 spans 14 amino acids. Germline V gene lookup returns CDR1 MNHNY and CDR2 SVGAGI (reference sequence). CDR3 DNA sequence: TGTGCCAGCAGTAGGGACAGGTCCCGCTATGGCTACACCTTC. Protein product: CASSRDRSRYGYTF.

By sample share, this clone is medium-sized. The chain employs TRBV21-1 and TRBJ2-7; the table's D call TRBD2 went unverified against the DNA. TRBV21-1 is flagged as a pseudogene. The CDR3 spans 16 residues. The CDR3 sequence is CASSPGVLAGTYEQYF. The CDR3 nucleotides read TGTGCCAGCAGCCCAGGGGTACTAGCGGGGACCTACGAGCAGTACTTC.

The genes are TRBV5-4 and TRBJ2-1; 12 bases are shared with TRBD2. The CDR3 has 16 amino acids. From germline, CDR1 is SGHNT and CDR2 YYREEE (reference sequence). V was pared by 0 bases and J by 7 bases, with 5 bases of the junction left unmatched. This CDR3 reads CASSLASGRAGNEQFF. The CDR3 DNA reads as TGTGCCAGCAGCTTGGCTAGCGGGAGGGCCGGAAATGAGCAGTTCTTC.

By share, this clone counts as medium-sized. This chain uses TRBV14 with TRBJ2-1, with D uncertain. Germline V gives CDR1 SGHDN, CDR2 FVKESK. V dropped 5 bases and J dropped 0 bases, with 23 bases sitting between them. The CDR3 has 19 amino acids. CDR3 sequence: CASSNLRVESLSSYNEQFF. The CDR3 DNA sequence: TGTGCCAGCAGCAACTTGAGAGTGGAGTCACTAAGCTCCTACAATGAGCAGTTCTTC.

The V gene is TRBV5-5, the J gene TRBJ2-5; no definite D call. There are 16 residues in the CDR3. V lost 0 bases and J lost 1, with 13 bases in between. Germline V gene lookup returns CDR1 SGHKS and CDR2 YYEKEE (reference sequence). The CDR3: CASSLVALKGQETQYF. In DNA, the CDR3 is TGTGCCAGCAGCTTGGTCGCCCTTAAGGGCCAAGAGACCCAGTACTTC.

This chain connects TRBV28 to TRBJ2-1; a weak D match, TRBD2 (6 bases). Germline V lookup: CDR1 MDHEN, CDR2 SYDVKM. The CDR3 is 15 amino acids. V gave up 6 bases and J gave up 4 bases, with 16 bases separating them. The CDR3 DNA reads as TGTGCCAGCAGACCCTCTCGGCGGGGTTACAATGAGCAGTTCTTC. It is translated as CASRPSRRGYNEQFF.

This sequence joins TRBV7-3 and TRBJ2-1; perhaps TRBD1 as D (6 bases). Trimming pared 1 base from V and 9 bases from J, leaving 19 bases between. This CDR3 comprises 16 residues. Germline V gene lookup returns CDR1 SGHTA and CDR2 FQGTGA. CDR3 DNA sequence: TGTGCCAGCAGCTTAAACGCTGGCGCAGGGGTGGGTGAGCAGTTCTTC. Amino acids: CASSLNAGAGVGEQFF.